Listed below are T cell receptor beta chains from one sample, sequenced in a study of CD4 T cells in relation to SARS-CoV-2 and coronaviruses. The protocol was immunoSEQ multiplex PCR, while the TCRdb copy is restricted to in-frame clones and leaves out a portion. There are about 68,000 clones in the sample; 85% to 95% occur only once, and under 0.25% lies in the top ten. What was sequenced was naive CD4+ T cells from PBMCs. The origin of the receptors is a human donor in good health. The CDR3 runs from the conserved cysteine through the conserved F or W. D genes are given only for firm matches. Clone size, where shown, is once, few, many, or a class for clones that have expanded.

clone_size: -
j_call: TRBJ2-2
d_call: TRBD2
v_call: TRBV7-2
cdr3_aa: CASSSIAGGPNTGELFF
cdr3_nt: TGTGCCAGCAGCTCCATAGCGGGGGGGCCAAACACCGGGGAGCTGTTTTTT

clone_size: -
j_call: TRBJ1-2
d_call: TRBD1
v_call: TRBV5-1
cdr3_aa: CASSLMTGYGYTF
cdr3_nt: TGCGCCAGCAGTCTAATGACAGGGTACGGCTACACCTTC

clone_size: once
j_call: TRBJ2-3
d_call: -
v_call: TRBV11-2
cdr3_aa: CASSRQLSTDTQYF
cdr3_nt: TGTGCCAGCAGTCGACAGCTCTCCACAGATACGCAGTATTTT

clone_size: -
j_call: TRBJ2-3
d_call: TRBD1
v_call: TRBV10-3
cdr3_aa: CASTTGVADTQYF
cdr3_nt: TGTGCCAGCACGACAGGGGTAGCAGATACGCAGTATTTT

clone_size: -
j_call: TRBJ1-2
d_call: -
v_call: TRBV12-3/TRBV12-4
cdr3_aa: CASSLAGIYGYTF
cdr3_nt: TGTGCCAGCAGTTTAGCAGGGATCTATGGCTACACCTTC

clone_size: -
j_call: TRBJ2-7
d_call: -
v_call: TRBV6-5
cdr3_aa: CASRGWGAYEQYF
cdr3_nt: TGTGCCAGCAGAGGTTGGGGGGCCTACGAGCAGTACTTC

clone_size: -
j_call: TRBJ2-2
d_call: TRBD2
v_call: TRBV28
cdr3_aa: CASRRTEGLAVTGELFF
cdr3_nt: TGTGCCAGCAGGCGGACCGAAGGACTAGCGGTAACCGGGGAGCTGTTTTTT

clone_size: -
j_call: TRBJ2-4
d_call: -
v_call: TRBV3-1/TRBV3-2
cdr3_aa: CASSQVSGNKNIQYF
cdr3_nt: TGTGCCAGCAGCCAAGTTTCCGGGAACAAAAACATTCAGTACTTC

clone_size: -
j_call: TRBJ1-2
d_call: -
v_call: TRBV7-2
cdr3_aa: CASSQNYGYTF
cdr3_nt: TGTGCCAGCAGCCAGAACTATGGCTACACCTTC

clone_size: -
j_call: TRBJ2-7
d_call: TRBD1
v_call: TRBV6-6
cdr3_aa: CASSWPGQGAYEQYF
cdr3_nt: TGTGCCAGCAGTTGGCCGGGACAGGGGGCCTACGAGCAGTACTTC

clone_size: -
j_call: TRBJ1-5
d_call: -
v_call: TRBV2
cdr3_aa: CASSVSRASNQPQHF
cdr3_nt: TGTGCCAGCAGTGTGAGCCGGGCCAGCAATCAGCCCCAGCATTTT